Shown below are 22 T cell receptor beta chains from a single sample sequenced in a study of beta chain features in type 1 diabetes. The investigators reverse transcribed all of the isolated RNA, so they sequenced expressed TCRB transcripts. Sequencing was performed with immunoSEQ multiplex PCR; in TCRdb, only in-frame clones are kept and a portion is missing. The table lists hundreds of thousands of clones, over 10% of them singletons. Sequenced input: naive CD4+ T cells from blood. The source is a woman aged 18-30 years in good health.

This clone was seen only a few times. V gene TRBV7-2 combines with J gene TRBJ2-7; weak D call: TRBD2 (6 bases). V was shortened by 1 base and J by 2 bases, with 18 bases between the two germline ends. The CDR3 runs 17 residues. Germline V gene sequence: CDR1 SGHTA, CDR2 FQGNSA. The CDR3, as DNA: TGTGCCAGCAGCTTAGGGACGTACGGCGGGGTCGCCTACGAGCAGTACTTC. Translation: CASSLGTYGGVAYEQYF.

This clone has just a few counts. The chain links TRBV28 to TRBJ2-3; 7 bases map to TRBD2. This CDR3 comprises 15 residues. In germline, CDR1 is MDHEN, CDR2 SYDVKM. V lost 3 bases, J lost 5 bases, and 8 bases stayed unmatched. CDR3 coding DNA: TGTGCCAGCAGTTTCCGGCGGGGGTGGATAGATACGCAGTATTTT. Its translation is CASSFRRGWIDTQYF.

This clone was seen a handful of times. The rearrangement links TRBV28 to TRBJ1-1; weak D call: TRBD1 (5 bases). This CDR3 is 12 amino acids long. Trimming removed 5 bases at V and 3 bases at J, with 7 bases between. Germline V CDR1 and CDR2: MDHEN, SYDVKM. The CDR3 coding sequence is TGTGCCAGCAGTCAGGGTTACACTGAAGCTTTCTTT. This translates into CASSQGYTEAFF. Full variable domain (remainder filled in from reference TRBV28 and TRBJ1-1): DVKVTQSSRYLVKRTGEKVFLECVQDMDHENMFWYRQDPGLGLRLIYFSYDVKMKEKGDIPEGYSVSREKKERFSLILESASTNQTSMYLCASSQGYTEAFFGQGTRLTVV.

This clone was counted between two and nine times. V usage is TRBV10-3 and J usage is TRBJ1-6; maybe TRBD1 (5 bases). Germline CDR1 reads ENHRY; CDR2 reads SYGVKD. Trimming stripped 2 bases from V and 10 bases from J, with 18 bases between. This CDR3 is 16 amino acids long. CDR3 nucleotides: TGTGCCATCAGTGAGAACGGGGGAACTAGCGGATCACCCCTCCACTTT. Its translation: CAISENGGTSGSPLHF.

Only a few counts were recorded for this clone. The gene calls are TRBV6-5 and TRBJ1-2; D gene ambiguous. This CDR3 region has 14 residues. Trimming took off 2 bases at V and 7 bases at J, with 14 bases between the two ends. The germline CDR1 and CDR2 sequences are MNHEY and SVGAGI. CDR3 in DNA: TGTGCCAGCAGTTACATCGCGGGAATCAGTGGCTACACCTTC. Its translation is CASSYIAGISGYTF.

This clone has more than one count but fewer than ten. The rearrangement uses TRBV7-9 and TRBJ2-6; tentatively, D is TRBD1 (5 bases). The CDR3 has 15 residues. V was clipped by 2 bases and J by 2 bases, with 7 bases between them. Per the germline V gene, CDR1 is SEHNR and CDR2 is FQNEAQ (reference sequence). CDR3 sequence (DNA): TGTGCCAGCAGCTTAAAAGGGGCTGGGGCCAACGTCCTGACTTTC. Its translation is CASSLKGAGANVLTF.

The chain couples TRBV7-9 to TRBJ2-1; D remains ambiguous. The germline V and J ends were trimmed by 5 bases and 2 bases, with 10 bases remaining between them. Germline lookup yields CDR1 SEHNR and CDR2 FQNEAQ (reference sequence). The CDR3 is 14 residues long. The chain's CDR3 is CASSVRVPYNEQFF. DNA for the CDR3: TGTGCCAGCAGCGTCAGAGTCCCCTACAATGAGCAGTTCTTC.

This chain uses TRBV4-1 with TRBJ1-2; a possible D gene is TRBD1 (6 bases). This CDR3 has 14 residues. Germline V gene sequence: CDR1 MGHRA, CDR2 YSYEKL. V lost 3 bases to trimming and J lost 2 bases, with 10 bases between them. The CDR3 loop is CASSHEGVNYGYTF. The CDR3, as DNA: TGCGCCAGCAGCCACGAGGGGGTAAACTATGGCTACACCTTC.

The CDR3 DNA reads TGTGCCAGCAGCTCGTGGAGGCACAATGAGCAGTTCTTC. It encodes CASSSWRHNEQFF. V and J are TRBV7-3 and TRBJ2-1; tentative D call: TRBD2 (5 bases). The CDR3 loop spans 13 amino acids. Trimming took off 4 bases at V and 5 bases at J, with 9 bases between the two ends. Germline V CDR1 and CDR2: SGHTA, FQGTGA.

This clone was seen a handful of times. The sample has other DNA sequences that encode this CDR3 too. This CDR3 is CASSDYDEQFF. The CDR3 DNA reads as TGTGCCAGCAGTGATTATGATGAGCAGTTCTTC. The chain has TRBV2 and TRBJ2-1, with D uncertain. The germline V and J ends were trimmed by 3 bases and 8 bases, with 5 bases remaining between them. In germline, CDR1 is SNHLY, CDR2 FYNNEI. This CDR3 has 11 residues.

This clone was seen a few times. The chain employs TRBV4-2 and TRBJ2-1, with D perhaps matching TRBD2 (7 bases). Germline CDR1 reads LGHNA; CDR2 reads YNFKEQ. The CDR3 has 15 residues. With 7 bases removed from V and 6 bases from J, the gap between germline ends came to 19 bases. The CDR3 region is CASTTLGGGSNEQFF. The CDR3 DNA follows: TGTGCCAGCACCACTCTAGGGGGAGGGAGCAATGAGCAGTTCTTC.

The V call is TRBV30, the J call TRBJ1-2, with 7 bases matching TRBD1. V trimming: 4 bases; J trimming: 7 bases; junction bases outside the gene matches: 9. Per germline, CDR1 GTSNPN and CDR2 SVGIG (reference sequence). The CDR3 sequence is 13 residues long. The CDR3 reads CAWTLQGIGGYTF. CDR3 coding DNA: TGTGCCTGGACCCTACAGGGGATTGGTGGCTACACCTTC.

This clone has only a few counts. The gene calls are TRBV27 and TRBJ2-3, with 13 positions matching TRBD2. In germline, CDR1 is MNHEY, CDR2 SMNVEV (reference sequence). CDR3 size: 15 residues. After removal of 5 bases from V and 6 bases from J, the junction contained 5 bases not matched to a gene. The CDR3 coding sequence is TGTGCCAGCAGTAAAGAGACTAGCGGGAGGGATACGCAGTATTTT. Protein: CASSKETSGRDTQYF.

This clone has just a few counts. The V and J genes are TRBV7-9 and TRBJ2-7; D may be TRBD2 (6 bases). Per germline, CDR1 SEHNR and CDR2 FQNEAQ (reference sequence). This CDR3 contains 16 residues. V was clipped by 0 bases and J by 4 bases, with 16 bases between them. The CDR3 coding sequence is TGTGCCAGCAGCTTAGCCCGCGGGACTTCAACTTACGAGCAGTACTTC. Translating gives CASSLARGTSTYEQYF.

The chain couples TRBV7-9 to TRBJ2-1; 9 bases are a match to TRBD2. The CDR3 runs 15 residues. Germline V gene data show CDR1 as SEHNR and CDR2 as FQNEAQ (reference sequence). V lost 8 bases to trimming and J lost 7 bases; unmatched junction nucleotides: 12. The chain's CDR3 is CASAPAGGPGNEQFF. CDR3 coding DNA: TGTGCCAGCGCTCCCGCGGGAGGGCCAGGGAATGAGCAGTTCTTC.

This clone was seen a few times. This chain's CDR3 is CASRGAGSGANVLTF. The CDR3 DNA sequence: TGTGCCAGCAGGGGCGCTGGATCTGGGGCCAACGTCCTGACTTTC. This chain joins TRBV9 and TRBJ2-6, with D uncertain. Trimming took 5 bases from V and 1 from J, leaving 10 bases between them. The CDR3 is 15 amino acids. Germline V CDR1 and CDR2: SGDLS, YYNGEE.

In this sample, this clone turned up a few times. The genes are TRBV9 and TRBJ2-3; D is perhaps TRBD2 (5 bases). Trimming stripped 3 bases from V and 10 bases from J, with 12 bases between. CDR1 and CDR2 from the germline V gene are SGDLS and YYNGEE. The CDR3 has 12 residues. CDR3 region: CASSATTLSQYF. CDR3 bases: TGTGCCAGCAGCGCGACTACGCTGTCGCAGTATTTT.

The J gene is TRBJ2-2, the V gene TRBV21-1; the table's D call TRBD1 went unverified against the DNA. TRBV21-1 is a documented pseudogene. The CDR3 is made up of 16 amino acids. The CDR3: CASSTDRRGCPGELFF. The CDR3 nucleotides read TGTGCCAGCAGCACGGACAGAAGGGGCTGTCCAGGGGAGCTGTTTTTT.

This clone appeared a few times. CDR3 protein: CASSVRDRVGEAFF. DNA for the CDR3: TGTGCCAGCAGCGTACGGGACAGGGTAGGGGAAGCTTTCTTT. V is TRBV9 and J is TRBJ1-1; TRBD1 aligns across 9 bases. CDR1 and CDR2 (germline): SGDLS, YYNGEE. V was clipped by 1 base and J by 8 bases; unmatched bases: 6. The CDR3 extends over 14 amino acids.

This clone was observed many times. The gene calls are TRBV7-9 and TRBJ2-6; no firm D call. The ends were cut back, 8 bases at V and 0 bases at J, with 11 bases in the middle. The CDR3 has 15 amino acids. Germline V gene data show CDR1 as SEHNR and CDR2 as FQNEAQ (reference sequence). CDR3 bases: TGTGCCAGCCCCGTGTTCAACTCTGGGGCCAACGTCCTGACTTTC. Translated, it gives CASPVFNSGANVLTF.

This clone was detected only once. The chain combines TRBV7-2 with TRBJ1-5; D is ambiguous. V lost 0 bases, J lost 1 base, and 7 bases lay in between. The CDR3 spans 15 residues. Germline CDR1 is SGHTA and CDR2 is FQGNSA. The CDR3 reads CASSLAGLSNQPQHF. In nucleotides, the CDR3 is TGTGCCAGCAGCTTAGCAGGGCTGAGCAATCAGCCCCAGCATTTT.

V gene TRBV7-2 combines with J gene TRBJ2-3; D not resolved. This CDR3 has 14 residues. Germline V gene data show CDR1 as SGHTA and CDR2 as FQGNSA. V was shortened by 0 bases and J by 3 bases, with 7 bases between the two germline ends. The chain's CDR3 is CASSLAGRTDTQYF. In DNA, the CDR3 is TGTGCCAGCAGCTTAGCGGGAAGGACAGATACGCAGTATTTT. Using reference TRBV7-2 and TRBJ2-3 for the parts outside the CDR3, the full variable domain is GAGVSQSPSNKVTEKGKDVELRCDPISGHTALYWYRQSLGQGLEFLIYFQGNSAPDKSGLPSDRFSAERTGGSVSTLTIQRTQQEDSAVYLCASSLAGRTDTQYFGPGTRLTVL.